This T cell receptor (beta chain) was identified during a study of blood T cell repertoires in COVID-19. Background on the study: Italy, Spain and the United States were the sources of the convalescent and acute COVID-19 samples. PBMCs, B-cell-depleted T cells, or T cells provided the cDNA or gDNA that made up the material.

Looked up from germline, CDR1 is SGHRS and CDR2 is YFSETQ. The CDR3 spans 16 residues. The ends lost 3 bases at V and 5 bases at J; junction bases unmatched: 9. The protocol was immunoSEQ multiplex PCR, while the TCRdb copy is restricted to in-frame clones and leaves out a portion. Among 350,000 to 500,000 clones listed, 80% to 90% were seen once. The Seattle site enrolled patients during active infection and followed them longitudinally. The source material was peripheral blood. The sequence derives from a young man with COVID-19, enrolled during active disease. The chain joins TRBV5-1 to TRBJ2-5; 11 nucleotides align to TRBD2. The CDR3 nucleotides are TGCGCCAGCAGCTGGGGTAGCGGGGGGGCCGCGGAGACCCAGTACTTC. Protein sequence: CASSWGSGGAAETQYF.